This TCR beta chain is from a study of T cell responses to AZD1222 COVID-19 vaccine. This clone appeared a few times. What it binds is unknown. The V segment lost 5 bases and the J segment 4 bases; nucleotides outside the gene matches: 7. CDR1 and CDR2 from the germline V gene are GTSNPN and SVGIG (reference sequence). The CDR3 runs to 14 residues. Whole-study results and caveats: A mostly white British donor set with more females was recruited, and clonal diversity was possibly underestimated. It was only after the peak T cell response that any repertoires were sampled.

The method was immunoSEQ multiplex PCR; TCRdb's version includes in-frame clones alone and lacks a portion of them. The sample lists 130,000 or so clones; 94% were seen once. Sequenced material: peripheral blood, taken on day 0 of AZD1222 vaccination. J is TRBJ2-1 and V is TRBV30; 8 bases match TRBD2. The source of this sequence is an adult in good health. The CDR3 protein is CAWLTSGPYNEQFF. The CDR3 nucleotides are TGTGCCTGGCTAACTAGCGGCCCTTACAATGAGCAGTTCTTC. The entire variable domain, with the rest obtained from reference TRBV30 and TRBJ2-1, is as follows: SQTIHQWPATLVQPVGSPLSLECTVEGTSNPNLYWYRQAAGRGLQLLFYSVGIGQISSEVPQNLSASRPQDRQFILSSKKLLLSDSGFYLCAWLTSGPYNEQFFGPGTRLTVL.